One and the same sample provided the 25 T cell receptor beta chains below, sequenced in a study of blood T cells in healthy people across ages. Primers used in a second PCR of about 6 to 11 cycles were a sample-barcoded 5' primer and a J-beta primer mix. Using its own MiXCR run on the 5' RACE reads, TCRdb lists one record per CDR3 protein. The sample consists of about 670,000 distinct CDR3 sequences, roughly 41% of them appearing once. The sequencing input was blood. These TCRs come from a man aged 80 or over in good health.

This chain connects TRBV6-6 to TRBJ2-7; D ambiguous. The CDR3 has 12 residues. Germline assignment: CDR1 MNHNY and CDR2 SVGAGI (reference sequence). The V and J ends lost 8 bases and 6 bases respectively, with 14 bases between them. The CDR3 protein is CASGSLMSEQYF. The DNA of the CDR3 is TGTGCCAGCGGCTCCCTAATGTCCGAGCAGTACTTC.

The table lists this clonotype with a few counts. The chain employs TRBV12-3 or TRBV12-4 and TRBJ1-2, with D hard to call. Trimming pared 6 bases from V and 8 bases from J, leaving 16 bases between. There are 13 residues in the CDR3. CDR3: CASSPSAQQGYTF. CDR3 nucleotides: TGTGCCAGCAGCCCCTCGGCGCAGCAGGGCTACACCTTC.

The chain has TRBV7-8 and TRBJ2-7; D might be TRBD1 (6 bases). Trimming pared 8 bases from V and 3 bases from J, leaving 17 bases between. Germline V gives CDR1 SGHVS, CDR2 FQNEAQ. This CDR3 has 14 residues. The CDR3 is CASVQGPLSYEQYF. In DNA form, the CDR3 reads TGTGCCAGCGTTCAGGGGCCGCTGAGCTACGAGCAGTACTTC.

This clonotype was observed a handful of times. The gene calls are TRBV12-3 or TRBV12-4 and TRBJ2-7; possibly TRBD2 for D (5 bases). CDR3 length: 16 amino acids. V was clipped by 6 bases and J by 0 bases, with 18 bases between them. CDR3 in DNA: TGTGCCAGCAGCTCTTTAACTCGGACTCTCTCCTACGAGCAGTACTTC. Its protein is CASSSLTRTLSYEQYF.

The table lists this clonotype with a few counts. The V gene is TRBV20-1, the J gene TRBJ2-5, with D tentatively TRBD2 (5 bases). Per the germline V gene, CDR1 is DFQATT and CDR2 is SNEGSKA (reference sequence). V was cut by 7 bases and J by 5 bases, with 11 bases left in between. The CDR3 is 11 residues long. The CDR3: CSGLAPETQYF. Here the CDR3 DNA reads TGCAGTGGGCTAGCCCCCGAGACCCAGTACTTC.

The chain couples TRBV3-1 to TRBJ2-1, with 10 positions matching TRBD2. The V and J ends lost 5 bases and 15 bases, in that order; junction bases with no gene match: 16. CDR3 size: 15 residues. Germline assignment: CDR1 LGHDT and CDR2 YNNKEL (reference sequence). CDR3 region: CASSKTLAGEAHWFF. CDR3 in DNA: TGTGCCAGCAGCAAGACGCTAGCGGGAGAGGCCCACTGGTTCTTC.

A few counts support this clonotype. This chain connects TRBV7-3 to TRBJ2-7; TRBD1 matches 9 bases. J was trimmed by 3 bases and V by 2 bases; bases with no gene match: 5. The CDR3 runs to 15 residues. Germline CDR1 reads SGHTA; CDR2 reads FQGTGA. The CDR3 here is CASSLSQGAFYEQYF. The CDR3, as DNA: TGTGCCAGCAGCTTATCACAGGGGGCGTTCTACGAGCAGTACTTC.

At least ten counts were recorded for this clonotype. V usage is TRBV4-3 and J usage is TRBJ1-1; D possibly corresponds to TRBD1 (6 bases). This CDR3 has 15 amino acids. V was trimmed by 1 base and J by 1 base, leaving 10 bases between them. Per germline, CDR1 LGHNA and CDR2 YSLEER. CDR3 amino acids: CASSQGGAANTEAFF. CDR3 coding DNA: TGCGCCAGCAGCCAAGGGGGGGCAGCGAACACTGAAGCTTTCTTT.

This rearrangement joins TRBV6-2 or TRBV6-3 to TRBJ2-5; a weak D match, TRBD2 (6 bases). Trimming pared 0 bases from V and 2 bases from J, leaving 10 bases between. Germline loops: CDR1 MNHEY, CDR2 SVGEGT. The length of the CDR3 is 15 residues. The CDR3 is CASSYSNSGQETQYF. Here the CDR3 DNA reads TGTGCCAGCAGTTACTCGAACAGCGGGCAAGAGACCCAGTACTTC.

The chain is built from TRBV10-3 and TRBJ2-1, with 7 nucleotides matching TRBD2. This CDR3 is built from 13 residues. The germline CDR1 and CDR2 sequences are ENHRY and SYGVKD. V dropped 7 bases and J dropped 6; count of bases not matched to a gene: 6. In DNA form, the CDR3 reads TGTGCCATCACTGGACTAGTCTTCAATGAGCAGTTCTTC. Protein sequence: CAITGLVFNEQFF.

This clonotype was found a few times. The V and J genes are TRBV7-2 and TRBJ2-1, with 8 bases matching TRBD2. Germline-derived CDR1 and CDR2 are SGHTA and FQGNSA. CDR3 length equals 13 residues. V gave up 4 bases and J gave up 7 bases; unmatched junction bases: 3. CDR3 sequence reads: CASSCSGENEQFF. Written as DNA, the CDR3 is TGTGCCAGCAGCTGTAGCGGGGAAAATGAGCAGTTCTTC.

The rearrangement links TRBV20-1 to TRBJ2-3; 8 positions agree with TRBD2. The J segment lost 6 bases and the V segment lost 3 bases, leaving 2 bases of the junction unmatched. Germline lookup yields CDR1 DFQATT and CDR2 SNEGSKA (reference sequence). The CDR3 consists of 12 residues. CDR3 residues: CSARKRGDTQYF. CDR3 DNA sequence: TGCAGTGCTAGGAAGCGGGGGGATACGCAGTATTTT.

The rearrangement uses TRBV20-1 and TRBJ2-3, with D possibly TRBD1 on 5 matching bases. V lost 5 bases and J lost 4, with 10 bases in between. The CDR3 covers 12 residues. CDR1 and CDR2 from the germline V gene are DFQATT and SNEGSKA (reference sequence). This CDR3 is CSAGALADTQYF. The CDR3 DNA reads TGCAGTGCTGGGGCGTTGGCAGATACGCAGTATTTT.

This clonotype was counted ten times or more. The chain employs TRBV28 and TRBJ2-4; 8 bases match TRBD1. The junction had 10 bases not matched to a gene; V was cut back by 5 bases and J by 10 bases. Germline values: CDR1 MDHEN, CDR2 SYDVKM. This CDR3 comprises 14 residues. This chain's CDR3 is CASSPSDRGEIQYF. CDR3 DNA sequence: TGTGCCAGCAGTCCCTCTGACAGGGGTGAGATTCAGTACTTC.

This clonotype was detected a few times. The chain couples TRBV7-2 to TRBJ2-1; D is possibly TRBD2 (5 bases). The end of the DNA is better explained by TRBJ2-7, so the J call may be wrong. Germline CDR1 is SGHTA and CDR2 is FQGNSA. The CDR3 is made up of 16 amino acids. The CDR3 region has the DNA TGTGCCAGCAGCTTAGCCTACGGGAACTCCTACAATGAGCAGTACTTC. It encodes CASSLAYGNSYNEQYF.

This clonotype was observed many times. CDR3 DNA: TGTGCCAGCAGCCCCGGGGCCGGGAATCTCAATGAGCAGTTCTTC. Residues: CASSPGAGNLNEQFF. The chain uses TRBV7-8 and TRBJ2-1; possibly TRBD1 or TRBD2 for D (5 bases each). V lost 5 bases, J lost 6 bases, and 17 bases lay in between. This CDR3 has 15 amino acids. The germline CDR1 and CDR2 sequences are SGHVS and FQNEAQ.

In its sample, this clonotype was seen once. The chain links TRBV30 to TRBJ1-5; D uncertain. Germline values: CDR1 GTSNPN, CDR2 SVGIG (reference sequence). V dropped 0 bases and J dropped 4 bases, with 7 bases sitting between them. The CDR3 consists of 13 residues. The CDR3 sequence: CAWSVQRNQPQHF. In nucleotides, the CDR3 is TGTGCCTGGAGTGTACAGCGAAATCAGCCCCAGCATTTT.

This clonotype showed up just once. This rearrangement joins TRBV29-1 to TRBJ2-7; TRBD1 is a possible D gene (6 bases). The CDR3 is made up of 13 amino acids. Germline V CDR1 and CDR2: SQVTM, ANQGSEA. The CDR3 region has the DNA TGCAACGGGACCTCAGGGGCGGGTTACGAGCAGTACTTC. Protein: CNGTSGAGYEQYF.

The table lists this clonotype with a few counts. V is TRBV4-3 and J is TRBJ2-2; D is unclear. The CDR3 is made up of 13 amino acids. Trimming cost V 0 bases and J 7 bases, with 6 bases left between them. Germline V gene lookup returns CDR1 LGHNA and CDR2 YSLEER. The CDR3 bases are TGCGCCAGCAGCCAAGAGTTTGGCGGGGAGCTGTTTTTT. Amino acid sequence: CASSQEFGGELFF.

Worth noting for this clonotype: At one of its ends the junction is not consistent with the germline gene, which may arise from a read error. V usage is TRBV7-2 and J usage is TRBJ2-1; 9 bases are shared with TRBD2. Germline CDR1 is SGHTA and CDR2 is FQGNSA. CDR3 length equals 18 residues. The CDR3 reads CASSISGLALTSYNEQFF. CDR3 nucleotides: TGTGCCAGCAGCATCAGCGGACTAGCGCTTACATCCTACAATGAACAGTTCTTC.

This clonotype was seen only a few times. The chain links TRBV9 to TRBJ1-1, with a tentative D call TRBD1 (6 bases). CDR1 is SGDLS and CDR2 is YYNGEE in the germline V gene. Between the trimmed V and J ends, which lost 4 bases and 6 bases, there was a span of 16 bases. CDR3 length: 14 residues. CDR3 in DNA: TGTGCCAGCAGCCCCGGGACAACGGGTGCTGAAGCTTTCTTT. Translation: CASSPGTTGAEAFF.

This clonotype was observed at least ten times. This sequence joins TRBV4-3 and TRBJ2-3; D not resolved. The CDR3 length is 18 residues. Germline lookup yields CDR1 LGHNA and CDR2 YSLEER. Trimming cost V 0 bases and J 4 bases, with 20 bases left between them. CDR3 in DNA: TGCGCCAGCAGCCAAGATGAGGCACGCTTCTCGTCAGCAGATACGCAGTATTTT. It specifies CASSQDEARFSSADTQYF.

The V and J genes are TRBV20-1 and TRBJ2-7; possible D gene TRBD2, 5 bases. CDR1 is DFQATT, CDR2 SNEGSKA, per germline (reference sequence). V lost 2 bases to trimming and J lost 5 bases, with 19 bases between them. CDR3 size: 15 residues. DNA of the CDR3: TGCAGTGCTAGACCGGGTGGGAGTTTGGGAAACGAGCAGTACTTC. Protein product: CSARPGGSLGNEQYF.

The chain has TRBV9 and TRBJ1-2; D gene unclear. Germline-derived CDR1 and CDR2 are SGDLS and YYNGEE. V was clipped by 0 bases and J by 6 bases, with 9 bases between them. CDR3 size: 13 residues. For the CDR3, the DNA is TGTGCCAGCAGCGTAGCTGGGGTAGATGGCTACACCTTC. This encodes CASSVAGVDGYTF.

The chain recombines TRBV6-2 or TRBV6-3 with TRBJ1-2; a possible D gene is TRBD1 (6 bases). With 2 bases removed from V and 5 bases from J, the gap between germline ends came to 12 bases. Germline V gene lookup returns CDR1 MNHEY and CDR2 SVGEGT. The CDR3 spans 14 residues. The CDR3 coding sequence is TGTGCCAGCAGTTACGCCGGGACATTGTATGGCTACACCTTC. Its translation is CASSYAGTLYGYTF.